This T cell receptor (beta chain) comes out of a study of blood T cell repertoires in COVID-19. The V gene lost 0 bases and the J gene lost 9 bases, with 17 bases spanning the gap. The CDR3 consists of 16 residues. Germline values: CDR1 SGHTA, CDR2 FQGTGA. Here immunoSEQ multiplex PCR was the method, and the copy in TCRdb shows in-frame clones only, minus some. Counted here are under 200,000 clones, 86% occurring once; the ten biggest clones make up 4.5% to 6.5%. Sequencing was performed on PBMCs or T cells enriched from blood (not recorded which). The TCR comes from a man aged 40-49 years with acute COVID-19. V is TRBV7-3 and J is TRBJ2-2; D is perhaps TRBD2 (6 bases). The chain's CDR3 is CASSLTLRAGKRELFF. The CDR3 bases are TGTGCCAGCAGCTTAACGTTAAGGGCGGGGAAGAGGGAGCTGTTTTTT.